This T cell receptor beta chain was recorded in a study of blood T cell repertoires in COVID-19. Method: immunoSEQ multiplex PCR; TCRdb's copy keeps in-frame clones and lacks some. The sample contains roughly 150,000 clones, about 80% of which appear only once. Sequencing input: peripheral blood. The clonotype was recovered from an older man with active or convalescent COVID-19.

In DNA, the CDR3 is TGCAGTGCAACGTCCGGGATCCAAGCTTTCTTT. Protein product: CSATSGIQAFF. The V and J genes are TRBV20-1 and TRBJ1-1; the D is unclear. V was shortened by 6 bases and J by 9 bases, with 14 bases between the two germline ends. In germline, CDR1 is DFQATT, CDR2 SNEGSKA (reference sequence). This CDR3 spans 11 amino acids.